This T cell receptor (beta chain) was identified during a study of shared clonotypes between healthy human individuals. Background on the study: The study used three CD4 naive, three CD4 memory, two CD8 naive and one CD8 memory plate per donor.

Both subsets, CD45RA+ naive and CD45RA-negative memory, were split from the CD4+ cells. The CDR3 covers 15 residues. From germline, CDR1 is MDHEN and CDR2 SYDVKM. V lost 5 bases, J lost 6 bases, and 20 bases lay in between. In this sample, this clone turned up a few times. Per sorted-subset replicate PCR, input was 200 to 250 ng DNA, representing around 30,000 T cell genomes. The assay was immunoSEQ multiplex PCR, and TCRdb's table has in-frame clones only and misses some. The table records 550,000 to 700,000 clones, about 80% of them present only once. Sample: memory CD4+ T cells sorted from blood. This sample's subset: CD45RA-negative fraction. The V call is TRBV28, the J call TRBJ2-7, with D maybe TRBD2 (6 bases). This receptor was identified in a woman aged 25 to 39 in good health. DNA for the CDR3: TGTGCCAGCAGTGCTCCAGGCGGGGTGTCTCCCGAGCAGTACTTC. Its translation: CASSAPGGVSPEQYF.